What follows describes a single T cell receptor beta chain. Antigen unknown. This sample is drawn from a study of beta chain features in type 1 diabetes. Regarding the study as a whole: People with Type 1 diabetes carried modestly yet significantly shorter TCRB CDR3s in all four CD4+ subsets.

This CDR3 is 14 amino acids long. Germline CDR1 and CDR2: MNHEY and SVGAGI. Deletions cut 7 bases from V and 4 bases from J, with 16 bases between. The study reverse transcribed the entire isolated RNA, so it sequenced expressed TCRB transcripts. The protocol was immunoSEQ multiplex PCR, while the TCRdb copy is restricted to in-frame clones and leaves out a portion. In the table there are around 260,000 clones, over 20% of which are singletons. The sequenced sample was naive CD4+ T cells from blood. The sequence was collected from a woman in her thirties or forties with type 1 diabetes. The rearrangement links TRBV6-5 to TRBJ1-2; the D gene is possibly TRBD1 (5 bases). Here the CDR3 reads CASMPYTGAYGYTF. In nucleotides, the CDR3 is TGTGCCAGCATGCCCTACACAGGAGCCTATGGCTACACCTTC.